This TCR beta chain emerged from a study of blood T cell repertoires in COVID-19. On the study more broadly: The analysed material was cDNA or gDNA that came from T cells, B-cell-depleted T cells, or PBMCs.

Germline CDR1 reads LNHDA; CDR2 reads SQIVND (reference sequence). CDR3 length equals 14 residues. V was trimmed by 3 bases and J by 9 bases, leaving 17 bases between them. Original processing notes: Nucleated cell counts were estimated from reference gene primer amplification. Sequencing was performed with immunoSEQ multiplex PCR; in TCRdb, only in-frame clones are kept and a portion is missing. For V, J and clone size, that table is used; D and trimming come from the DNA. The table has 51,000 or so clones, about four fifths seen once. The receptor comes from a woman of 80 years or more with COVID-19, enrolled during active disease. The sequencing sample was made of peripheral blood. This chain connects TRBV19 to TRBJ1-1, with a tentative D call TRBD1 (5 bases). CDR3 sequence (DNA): TGTGCCAGTAGTATCCGGGGCGGGGGGTTTCAAGCTTTCTTT. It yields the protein CASSIRGGGFQAFF.